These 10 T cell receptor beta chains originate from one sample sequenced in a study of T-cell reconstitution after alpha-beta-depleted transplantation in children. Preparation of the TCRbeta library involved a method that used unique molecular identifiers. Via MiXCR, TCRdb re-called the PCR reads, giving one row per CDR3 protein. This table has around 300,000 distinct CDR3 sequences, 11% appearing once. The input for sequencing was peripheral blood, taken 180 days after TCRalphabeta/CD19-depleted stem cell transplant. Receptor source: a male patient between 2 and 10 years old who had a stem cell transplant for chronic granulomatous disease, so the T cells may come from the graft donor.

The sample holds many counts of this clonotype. CDR3 sequence reads: CSARKGRNQPQHF. The CDR3 nucleotides are TGCAGTGCTAGAAAGGGACGGAACCAGCCCCAGCATTTT. The V call is TRBV20-1, the J call TRBJ1-5, with a possible D match to TRBD1 (5 bases). Germline CDR1 DFQATT, CDR2 SNEGSKA (reference sequence). The V gene lost 2 bases and the J gene lost 7 bases, with 12 bases spanning the gap. CDR3 length equals 13 residues.

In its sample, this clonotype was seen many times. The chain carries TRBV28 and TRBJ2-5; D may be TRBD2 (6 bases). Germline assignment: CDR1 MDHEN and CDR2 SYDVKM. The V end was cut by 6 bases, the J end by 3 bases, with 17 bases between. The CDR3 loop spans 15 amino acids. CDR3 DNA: TGTGCCAGCAGGCCCGGGACTTCTCGAAAAGAGACCCAGTACTTC. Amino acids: CASRPGTSRKETQYF.

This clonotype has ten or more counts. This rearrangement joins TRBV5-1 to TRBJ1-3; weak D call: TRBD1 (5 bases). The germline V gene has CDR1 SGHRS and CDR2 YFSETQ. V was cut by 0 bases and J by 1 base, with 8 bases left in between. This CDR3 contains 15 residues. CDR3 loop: CASSLDGTSGNTIYF. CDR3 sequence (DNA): TGCGCCAGCAGCTTGGACGGGACGTCTGGAAACACCATATATTTT.

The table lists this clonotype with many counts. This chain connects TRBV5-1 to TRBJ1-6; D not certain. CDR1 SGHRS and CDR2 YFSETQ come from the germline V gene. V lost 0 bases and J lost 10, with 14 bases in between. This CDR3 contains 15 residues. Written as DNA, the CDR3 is TGCGCCAGCAGCTTGGCCGACGGGGATCCCTCACCCCTCCACTTT. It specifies CASSLADGDPSPLHF.

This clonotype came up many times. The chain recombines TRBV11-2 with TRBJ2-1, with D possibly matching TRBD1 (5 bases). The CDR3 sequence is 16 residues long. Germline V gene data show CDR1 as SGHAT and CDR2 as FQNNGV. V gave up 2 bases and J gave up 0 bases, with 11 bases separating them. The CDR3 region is CASSLSQGYSYNEQFF. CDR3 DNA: TGTGCCAGCAGCTTAAGTCAGGGCTACTCCTACAATGAGCAGTTCTTC.

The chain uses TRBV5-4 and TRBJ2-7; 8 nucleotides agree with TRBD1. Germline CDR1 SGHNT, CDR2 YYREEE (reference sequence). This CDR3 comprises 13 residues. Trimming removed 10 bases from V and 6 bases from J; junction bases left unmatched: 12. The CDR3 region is CAAGRTGPGEQYF. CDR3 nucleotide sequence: TGTGCCGCCGGAAGGACAGGGCCGGGCGAGCAGTACTTC. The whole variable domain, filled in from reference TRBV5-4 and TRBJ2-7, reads ETGVTQSPTHLIKTRGQQVTLRCSSQSGHNTVSWYQQALGQGPQFIFQYYREEENGRGNFPPRFSGLQFPNYSSELNVNALELDDSALYLCAAGRTGPGEQYFGPGTRLTVT.

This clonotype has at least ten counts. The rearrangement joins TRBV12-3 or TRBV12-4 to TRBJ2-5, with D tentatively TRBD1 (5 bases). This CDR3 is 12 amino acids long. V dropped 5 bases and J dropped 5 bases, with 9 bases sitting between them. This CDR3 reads CASSAGFETQYF. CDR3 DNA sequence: TGTGCCAGCAGTGCAGGGTTTGAGACCCAGTACTTC.

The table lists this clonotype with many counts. Written as DNA, the CDR3 is TGTGCCAGCAGCCTAAACCCGGGACAGAGATACGAGCAGTACTTC. Its translation is CASSLNPGQRYEQYF. The genes are TRBV7-2 and TRBJ2-7; 7 bases match TRBD1. Germline CDR1 reads SGHTA; CDR2 reads FQGNSA. The ends lost 5 bases at V and 4 bases at J; junction bases unmatched: 11. The CDR3 is 15 amino acids.

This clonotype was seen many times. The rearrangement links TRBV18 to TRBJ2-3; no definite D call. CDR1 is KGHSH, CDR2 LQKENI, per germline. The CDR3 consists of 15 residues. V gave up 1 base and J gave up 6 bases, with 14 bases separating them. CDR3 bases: TGTGCCAGCTCACCACTTATAGCCATTATGGATACGCAGTATTTT. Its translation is CASSPLIAIMDTQYF. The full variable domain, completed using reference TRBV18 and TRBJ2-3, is NAGVMQNPRHLVRRRGQEARLRCSPMKGHSHVYWYRQLPEEGLKFMVYLQKENIIDESGMPKERFSAEFPKEGPSILRIQQVVRGDSAAYFCASSPLIAIMDTQYFGPGTRLTVL.

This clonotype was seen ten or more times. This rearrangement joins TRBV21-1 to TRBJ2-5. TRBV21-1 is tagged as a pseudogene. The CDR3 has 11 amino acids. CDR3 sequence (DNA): TGTGCCATTAAGCTGGAAGAGACCCAGTACTTC. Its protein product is CAIKLEETQYF.